This passage covers 16 T cell receptor beta chains from one sample sequenced in a study of radiotherapy plus CTLA-4 blockade in lung cancer. TCRdb's copy holds only in-frame clones and misses some; the assay was immunoSEQ multiplex PCR. The table shows 120,000 or so clones, with approximately 90% occurring only once. The material was peripheral blood, obtained from a patient treated with radiotherapy plus ipilimumab. These receptors were collected from a human donor with non-small cell lung cancer that progressed on radiotherapy plus ipilimumab.

The chain carries TRBV5-5 and TRBJ2-1; a weak D match, TRBD1 (6 bases). Germline lookup yields CDR1 SGHKS and CDR2 YYEKEE (reference sequence). Trimming removed 4 bases at V and 3 bases at J, with 14 bases between. This CDR3 has 15 residues. CDR3 loop: CASSPRQDLYNEQFF. In nucleotides, the CDR3 is TGTGCCAGCAGCCCGCGACAGGACCTCTACAATGAGCAGTTCTTC.

The J gene is TRBJ2-7, the V gene TRBV27, with 10 bases fitting TRBD2. The V gene's germline CDR1 is MNHEY and CDR2 SMNVEV (reference sequence). The CDR3 covers 13 residues. Trimming took 2 bases from V and 6 from J; bases not matched to a gene: 1. The CDR3: CASSLVAGGEQYF. In DNA form, the CDR3 reads TGTGCCAGCAGTTTAGTAGCGGGAGGCGAGCAGTACTTC.

The chain carries TRBV9 and TRBJ2-7; D is unclear. Trimming removed 0 bases from V and 0 bases from J, with 10 bases in between. This CDR3 comprises 15 residues. Germline V CDR1 and CDR2: SGDLS, YYNGEE. CDR3 residues: CASSVGGVSSYEQYF. In DNA form, the CDR3 reads TGTGCCAGCAGCGTAGGAGGTGTGAGCTCCTACGAGCAGTACTTC.

The chain joins TRBV25-1 to TRBJ1-2; weak D call: TRBD1 (5 bases). This CDR3 region has 15 residues. V was cut by 6 bases and J by 3 bases, with 17 bases left in between. Germline values: CDR1 MGHDK, CDR2 SYGVNS. CDR3 amino acids: CASRPPWGRDYGYTF. Here the CDR3 DNA reads TGTGCCAGCAGGCCCCCCTGGGGCAGGGACTATGGCTACACCTTC.

The J gene is TRBJ2-6, the V gene TRBV2; TRBD2 might be the D (5 bases). This CDR3 spans 18 amino acids. Germline lookup yields CDR1 SNHLY and CDR2 FYNNEI. The V end was cut by 2 bases, the J end by 2 bases, with 16 bases between. CDR3 nucleotides: TGTGCCAGCAGTGAAATGCGAGGGCTTTCAGCTGGGGCCAACGTCCTGACTTTC. Protein product: CASSEMRGLSAGANVLTF.

This chain links TRBV27 with TRBJ1-1; the D gene is possibly TRBD1 (6 bases). The V gene's germline CDR1 is MNHEY and CDR2 SMNVEV (reference sequence). The CDR3 runs to 14 residues. V was pared by 2 bases and J by 5 bases, with 12 bases between. The CDR3 DNA follows: TGTGCCAGCAGTTTAACAGGGTTGGGTACTGAAGCTTTCTTT. Encoded protein: CASSLTGLGTEAFF.

The chain employs TRBV19 and TRBJ2-7; 13 nucleotides align to TRBD2. The CDR3 is 14 amino acids. Germline V gene lookup returns CDR1 LNHDA and CDR2 SQIVND (reference sequence). The J segment lost 7 bases and the V segment lost 9 bases, leaving 9 bases of the junction unmatched. Here the CDR3 reads CASGGTSGTGEQYF. Here the CDR3 DNA reads TGTGCCAGCGGGGGGACTAGCGGGACTGGAGAGCAGTACTTC.

V is TRBV5-4 and J is TRBJ2-5; D call uncertain. The end of the DNA aligns better with TRBJ2-7, so the J call may be wrong. This CDR3 has 15 amino acids. Germline values: CDR1 SGHNT, CDR2 YYREEE (reference sequence). CDR3 nucleotide sequence: TGTGCCAGCAGCTTGGATCCCATCCCCTCCTACGAGCAGTACTTC. Translated: CASSLDPIPSYEQYF.

The chain has TRBV11-3 and TRBJ2-7, with a tentative D call TRBD2 (6 bases). The CDR3 consists of 15 residues. With 0 bases removed from V and 5 bases from J, the gap between germline ends came to 14 bases. The germline gives CDR1 SGHNT, CDR2 YENEEA. The CDR3 coding sequence is TGTGCCAGCAGCTTAGAGGGAGGCAGGGCGGACGAGCAGTACTTC. As protein: CASSLEGGRADEQYF.

Only one count was recorded for this clone. The chain joins TRBV5-1 to TRBJ2-3; 10 nucleotides match TRBD2. The CDR3 has 15 residues. V trimming: 5 bases; J trimming: 4 bases; junction bases outside the gene matches: 7. CDR1 is SGHRS, CDR2 YFSETQ, per germline. The CDR3 DNA is TGCGCCAGCAGATTAGCGGGAGGTGGGGCAGATACGCAGTATTTT. This encodes CASRLAGGGADTQYF.

The chain combines TRBV25-1 with TRBJ2-1; 10 bases align to TRBD2. The CDR3 consists of 14 residues. CDR1 and CDR2 (germline): MGHDK, SYGVNS. J lost 8 bases, V lost 8 bases, and 9 bases had no gene match. This chain's CDR3 is CASRPSGSSDEQFF. Written as DNA, the CDR3 is TGTGCCAGCCGTCCTAGCGGGAGTAGCGATGAGCAGTTCTTC.

The chain combines TRBV12-5 with TRBJ2-7, with D unresolved. The CDR3 loop spans 15 amino acids. The germline V gene has CDR1 LGHNT and CDR2 FRNRAP. V was cut by 7 bases and J by 5 bases, with 21 bases left in between. CDR3: CASARSNRVSDEQYF. DNA for the CDR3: TGTGCTAGTGCCCGATCTAATAGGGTTTCGGACGAGCAGTACTTC.

This chain uses TRBV7-2 with TRBJ1-1, with D tentatively TRBD1 (5 bases). The V and J ends lost 1 base and 6 bases respectively, with 9 bases between them. Germline V gene data show CDR1 as SGHTA and CDR2 as FQGNSA. The CDR3 extends over 13 amino acids. The CDR3 reads CASSLGGGSEAFF. CDR3 bases: TGTGCCAGCAGCTTAGGTGGGGGGTCTGAAGCTTTCTTT.

The chain couples TRBV18 to TRBJ1-2; D remains ambiguous. There are 14 residues in the CDR3. The V and J ends lost 2 bases and 2 bases respectively, with 9 bases between them. CDR1 KGHSH and CDR2 LQKENI come from the germline V gene. CDR3 in amino acids: CASSPLETNYGYTF. The CDR3 DNA follows: TGTGCCAGCTCACCATTAGAGACCAACTATGGCTACACCTTC.

The chain recombines TRBV27 with TRBJ1-3; a weak D match, TRBD1 (6 bases). There are 14 residues in the CDR3. The germline V gene encodes CDR1 MNHEY and CDR2 SMNVEV (reference sequence). Trimming left V 6 bases short and J 4 bases short, with 13 bases between. The CDR3 reads CASSHGGPGNTIYF. In DNA, the CDR3 is TGTGCCAGCAGCCACGGGGGGCCGGGAAACACCATATATTTT.

This clone was found once. V gene TRBV6-6 combines with J gene TRBJ2-7; D could derive from TRBD1 or TRBD2 (5 bases each). This CDR3 has 16 residues. Trimming pared 2 bases from V and 7 bases from J, leaving 21 bases between. Per the germline V gene, CDR1 is MNHNY and CDR2 is SVGAGI (reference sequence). The CDR3 coding sequence is TGTGCCAGCAGTTACGGGTCTGGCTGGGGGACGGGAGAGCAGTACTTC. It codes for CASSYGSGWGTGEQYF.